A single sample is the source of the 3 T cell receptor beta chains below, sequenced in a study of shared clonotypes between healthy human individuals. Positively selected for CCR7, the CD45RO-negative cells used as naive CD8 cells excluded terminally differentiated effector memory CD45RA+ cells. The repertoire was sequenced with immunoSEQ multiplex PCR; TCRdb's copy has only in-frame clones and lacks some. This repertoire shows about 2,200,000 clones, approximately 94% found once; its top ten account for over 1.5%. The sequenced sample was naive CD8+ T cells from PBMCs. All receptors derive from a man in his late teens or twenties in good health. Some clones in this sample may be carry-over from other donors' samples.

The J gene is TRBJ2-4, the V gene TRBV13; 9 bases line up with TRBD1. With V trimmed by 3 bases and J by 4 bases, 10 bases remained unmatched. Germline CDR1 PRHDT, CDR2 FYEKMQ (reference sequence). This CDR3 spans 17 amino acids. In nucleotides, the CDR3 is TGTGCCAGCAGCTTTGGAGACACCGGGACAGGGAAAAACATTCAGTACTTC. Translation: CASSFGDTGTGKNIQYF.

This clone is a singleton in its sample. This sample also contains other DNA sequences that code for the same CDR3. V and J are TRBV28 and TRBJ2-7; D might be TRBD1 (5 bases). Trimming cost V 6 bases and J 6 bases, with 12 bases left between them. Germline assignment: CDR1 MDHEN and CDR2 SYDVKM. CDR3 length: 12 amino acids. The CDR3 nucleotides are TGTGCCAGCAGCCCCAGGGTGAGCGAGCAGTACTTC. Translation: CASSPRVSEQYF.

V gene TRBV28 combines with J gene TRBJ2-5, with D possibly matching TRBD2 (5 bases). Germline values: CDR1 MDHEN, CDR2 SYDVKM. V lost 6 bases and J lost 2, with 13 bases in between. The CDR3 runs to 14 residues. The CDR3 protein is CASSPAREQETQYF. The CDR3 DNA reads as TGTGCCAGCAGCCCAGCGAGGGAACAAGAGACCCAGTACTTC.